This TCR beta chain was found in a study of T cell responses to AZD1222 COVID-19 vaccine. Whole-study results and caveats: In a largely white British group with more females than males, clonal diversity was possibly underestimated.

Measured with immunoSEQ multiplex PCR; TCRdb has only the in-frame clones, and not every one. In the table there are some 120,000 clones, about 86% of which are singletons. Remarks on this clone: Its specificity is unknown.

The CDR3 consists of 16 residues. Germline values: CDR1 MDHEN, CDR2 SYDVKM. V shed 8 bases, J shed 0 bases, and the junction held 10 bases outside the gene matches. This material consisted of peripheral blood, taken on day 0 of AZD1222 vaccination. This clonotype originated in an adult in good health. This chain uses TRBV28 with TRBJ1-3, with 7 bases lining up with TRBD1. The CDR3 sequence: CASLPGQPISGNTIYF. CDR3 DNA: TGTGCCAGCCTACCGGGACAGCCTATCTCTGGAAACACCATATATTTT.